The 14 T cell receptor beta chains below come from one sample, sequenced in a study of cytomegalovirus exposure and HLA in healthy donors (dated by TCRdb to between 2016 and 2019). Library generation was performed with the immunoSEQ multiplex PCR assay. A mixture of 60 forward primers for TCR Vbeta segments and 13 reverse primers for TCR Jbeta segments was used in the multiplex PCR. The table was pulled from immuneACCESS by TCRdb, which kept in-frame rearrangements only. Such tables lose some clones; where checked, under half of the loss comes from unresolved V genes, and the rest has no known cause. In this sample the table shows some 200,000 clones, about three quarters of which occur a single time. Around 16% of the sample lies in the top ten. Sample: PBMCs. These receptors were obtained from a man in his forties or fifties in good health and CMV-seronegative.

This chain uses TRBV14 with TRBJ2-1; tentative D call: TRBD2 (5 bases). This CDR3 is 16 amino acids long. Germline V gene lookup returns CDR1 SGHDN and CDR2 FVKESK. Trimming left V 4 bases short and J 0 bases short, with 13 bases between. The CDR3 sequence: CASSPIAYSSYNEQFF. The CDR3 bases are TGTGCCAGCAGCCCAATAGCGTATAGCTCCTACAATGAGCAGTTCTTC.

J is TRBJ2-7 and V is TRBV7-2, with 8 bases aligning to TRBD2. Trimming removed 3 bases from V and 7 bases from J; junction bases left unmatched: 5. The germline gives CDR1 SGHTA, CDR2 FQGNSA. The CDR3 totals 13 residues. This CDR3 reads CASSLRGAREQYF. The CDR3 DNA reads as TGTGCCAGCAGCTTGCGGGGGGCCCGGGAGCAGTACTTC.

This clone was seen only a few times. V gene TRBV4-2 combines with J gene TRBJ2-5, with D tentatively TRBD1 (5 bases). There are 15 residues in the CDR3. Germline loops: CDR1 LGHNA, CDR2 YNFKEQ. The V end lost 0 bases, the J end lost 7 bases, and 15 bases lay between the germline ends. The chain's CDR3 is CASSQDGASSGTQYF. In DNA, the CDR3 is TGTGCCAGCAGCCAAGATGGGGCATCGAGTGGGACCCAGTACTTC.

Comment on this clone: Germline and junction disagree at one end, which may indicate a read error. The V call is TRBV5-4, the J call TRBJ2-2; 7 bases are a match to TRBD2. The germline CDR1 and CDR2 sequences are SGHNT and YYREEE (reference sequence). This CDR3 comprises 15 residues. The CDR3 region is CASSLVSGNTGKLFF. As DNA, the CDR3 is TGTGCCAGCAGCTTGGTGAGCGGGAACACCGGGAAGCTGTTTTTT.

This sequence joins TRBV21-1 and TRBJ2-3; the D call in the table, TRBD2, was not verified against the DNA. TRBV21-1 is assigned pseudogene status. The CDR3 runs 15 residues. For the CDR3, the DNA is TGTGCCAGCAGCCTTAGGGGACTCTTGGCAGATACGCAGTATTTT. This translates into CASSLRGLLADTQYF.

V and J are TRBV7-6 and TRBJ2-1; D uncertain. The V gene's germline CDR1 is SGHVS and CDR2 FNYEAQ. The CDR3 is made up of 11 amino acids. V gave up 4 bases and J gave up 9 bases, with 7 bases separating them. CDR3 DNA sequence: TGTGCCAGCAGCTCACAAGTTGAGCAGTTCTTC. Translation gives CASSSQVEQFF.

This chain connects TRBV9 to TRBJ1-2, with D possibly matching TRBD1 (6 bases). Trimming took off 0 bases at V and 4 bases at J, with 16 bases between the two ends. CDR3 size: 16 residues. Looked up from germline, CDR1 is SGDLS and CDR2 is YYNGEE. The CDR3 protein is CASSVDRAGVGYGYTF. CDR3 nucleotide sequence: TGTGCCAGCAGCGTAGATAGGGCAGGGGTTGGCTATGGCTACACCTTC.

The rearrangement joins TRBV5-1 to TRBJ2-2, with D possibly TRBD1 on 6 matching bases. The germline V gene has CDR1 SGHRS and CDR2 YFSETQ. Trimming took off 5 bases at V and 1 base at J, with 12 bases between the two ends. The CDR3 runs to 15 residues. CDR3 DNA: TGCGCCAGCAGACAGGGTAACGGGAACACCGGGGAGCTGTTTTTT. Its protein is CASRQGNGNTGELFF.

The CDR3 sequence: CSVSGTSGGQETQYF. DNA of the CDR3: TGCAGCGTTTCCGGGACTAGCGGGGGACAAGAGACCCAGTACTTC. The chain joins TRBV29-1 to TRBJ2-5, with 14 bases identical to TRBD2. Germline V gene lookup returns CDR1 SQVTM and CDR2 ANQGSEA. The CDR3 consists of 15 residues. The V segment lost 5 bases and the J segment 2 bases; nucleotides outside the gene matches: 4.

DNA of the CDR3: TGTGCCAGCAGCTCAGCTCCGCGGGGCAACTATGGCTACACCTTC. It encodes CASSSAPRGNYGYTF. J is TRBJ1-2 and V is TRBV7-2, with D possibly matching TRBD1 (5 bases). Germline V gives CDR1 SGHTA, CDR2 FQGNSA. CDR3 size: 15 residues. Trimming cost V 4 bases and J 2 bases, with 14 bases left between them.

This chain links TRBV4-2 with TRBJ1-4; D possibly corresponds to TRBD1 (6 bases). Trimming removed 3 bases from V and 8 bases from J, with 19 bases in between. CDR1 LGHNA and CDR2 YNFKEQ come from the germline V gene. The CDR3 consists of 16 residues. CDR3 coding DNA: TGTGCCAGCAGCCAGCCCCGAACAGGGACGGGGGAAAAACTGTTTTTT. Translated: CASSQPRTGTGEKLFF.

This clone was picked up a small number of times. The chain uses TRBV13 and TRBJ1-2; 7 bases are shared with TRBD1. The length of the CDR3 is 15 residues. J gave up 7 bases and V 5 bases, and 13 bases lay outside the gene matches. CDR1 is PRHDT, CDR2 FYEKMQ, per germline (reference sequence). For the CDR3, the DNA is TGTGCCAGCAGCCCCGAGGTCGACAGGGCCCGTGGCTACACCTTC. Translating it yields CASSPEVDRARGYTF.

The rearrangement links TRBV13 to TRBJ1-4; D gene uncertain. The V end was cut by 2 bases, the J end by 3 bases, with 7 bases between. The CDR3 length is 14 residues. Germline values: CDR1 PRHDT, CDR2 FYEKMQ (reference sequence). Written as DNA, the CDR3 is TGTGCCAGCAGCTTAAGCAGCGCTAATGAAAAACTGTTTTTT. This codes for CASSLSSANEKLFF.

This chain uses TRBV5-4 with TRBJ2-2; 11 nucleotides match TRBD2. The CDR3 is 16 amino acids. Germline assignment: CDR1 SGHNT and CDR2 YYREEE (reference sequence). The V segment lost 3 bases and the J segment 4 bases; nucleotides outside the gene matches: 5. The CDR3 sequence is CASSSLAGGVTGELFF. For the CDR3, the DNA is TGTGCCAGCAGCTCTTTAGCGGGAGGGGTCACCGGGGAGCTGTTTTTT.